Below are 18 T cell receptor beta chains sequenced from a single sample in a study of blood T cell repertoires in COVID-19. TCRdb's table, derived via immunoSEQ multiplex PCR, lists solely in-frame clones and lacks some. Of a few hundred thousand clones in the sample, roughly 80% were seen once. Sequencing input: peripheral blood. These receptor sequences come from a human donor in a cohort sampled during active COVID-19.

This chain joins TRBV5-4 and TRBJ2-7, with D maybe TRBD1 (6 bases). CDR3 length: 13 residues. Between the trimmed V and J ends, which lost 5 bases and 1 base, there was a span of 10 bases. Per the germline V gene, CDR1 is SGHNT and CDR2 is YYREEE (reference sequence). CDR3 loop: CASRGQPSYEQYF. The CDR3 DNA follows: TGTGCCAGCAGAGGACAGCCATCCTACGAGCAGTACTTC.

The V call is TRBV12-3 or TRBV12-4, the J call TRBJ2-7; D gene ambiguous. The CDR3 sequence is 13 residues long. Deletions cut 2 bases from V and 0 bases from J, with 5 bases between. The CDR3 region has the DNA TGTGCCAGCAGTTTATCCTACTCCTACGAGCAGTACTTC. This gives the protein CASSLSYSYEQYF.

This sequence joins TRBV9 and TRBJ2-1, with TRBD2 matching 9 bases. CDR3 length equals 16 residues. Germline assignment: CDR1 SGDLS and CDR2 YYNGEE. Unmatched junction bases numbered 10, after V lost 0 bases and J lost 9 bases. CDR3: CASSVVGTSQAGEQFF. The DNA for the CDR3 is TGTGCCAGCAGCGTAGTGGGGACTAGCCAGGCTGGTGAGCAGTTCTTC.

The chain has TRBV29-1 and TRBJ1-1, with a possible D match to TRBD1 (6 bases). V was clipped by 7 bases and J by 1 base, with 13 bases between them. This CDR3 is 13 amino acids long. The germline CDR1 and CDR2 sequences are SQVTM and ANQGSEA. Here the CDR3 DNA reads TGCAGCGGGAGCGGGGGGCCGAACACTGAAGCTTTCTTT. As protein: CSGSGGPNTEAFF.

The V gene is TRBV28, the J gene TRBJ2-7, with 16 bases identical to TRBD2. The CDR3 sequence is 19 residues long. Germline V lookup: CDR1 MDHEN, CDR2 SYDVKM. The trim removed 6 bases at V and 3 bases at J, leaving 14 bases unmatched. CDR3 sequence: CASSNPGTSGRAPVYEQYF. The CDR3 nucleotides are TGTGCCAGCAGCAACCCCGGGACTAGCGGGAGGGCCCCGGTCTACGAGCAGTACTTC.

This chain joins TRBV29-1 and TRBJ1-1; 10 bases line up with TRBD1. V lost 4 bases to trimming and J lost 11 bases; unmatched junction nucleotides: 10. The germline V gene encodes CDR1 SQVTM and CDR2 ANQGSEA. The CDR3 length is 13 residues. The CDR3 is CSVGPGTGDMAFF. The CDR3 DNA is TGCAGCGTTGGTCCCGGGACAGGGGATATGGCTTTCTTT.

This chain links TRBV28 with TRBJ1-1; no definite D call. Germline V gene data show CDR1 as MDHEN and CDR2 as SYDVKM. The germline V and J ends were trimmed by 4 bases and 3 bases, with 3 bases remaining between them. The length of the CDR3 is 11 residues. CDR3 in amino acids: CASSSYTEAFF. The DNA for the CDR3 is TGTGCCAGCAGTTCGTACACTGAAGCTTTCTTT.

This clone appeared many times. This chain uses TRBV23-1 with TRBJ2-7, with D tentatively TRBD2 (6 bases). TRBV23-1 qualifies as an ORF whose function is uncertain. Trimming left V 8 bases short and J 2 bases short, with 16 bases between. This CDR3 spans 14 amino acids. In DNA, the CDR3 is TGCGCCAGCTCTCGGGGGAATTTGACCTACGAGCAGTACTTC. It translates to CASSRGNLTYEQYF.

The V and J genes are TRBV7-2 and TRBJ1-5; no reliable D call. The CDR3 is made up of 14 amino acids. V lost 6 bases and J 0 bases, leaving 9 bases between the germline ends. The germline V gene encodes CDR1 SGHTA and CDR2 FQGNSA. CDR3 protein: CASRSEYSNQPQHF. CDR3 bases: TGTGCCAGCAGATCGGAGTATAGCAATCAGCCCCAGCATTTT.

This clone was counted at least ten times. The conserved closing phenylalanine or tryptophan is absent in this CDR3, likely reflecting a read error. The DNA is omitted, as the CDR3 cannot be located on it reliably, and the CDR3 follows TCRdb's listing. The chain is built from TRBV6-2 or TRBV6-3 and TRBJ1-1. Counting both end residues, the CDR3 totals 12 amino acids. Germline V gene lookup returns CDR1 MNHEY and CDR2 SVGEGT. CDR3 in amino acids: CASSEDWNAPWI.

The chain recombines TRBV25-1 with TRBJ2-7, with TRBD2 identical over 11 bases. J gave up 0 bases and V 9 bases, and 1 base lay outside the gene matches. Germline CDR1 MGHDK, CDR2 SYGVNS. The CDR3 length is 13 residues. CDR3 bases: TGTGCCAGTACTAGCGGGAGCTCCTACGAGCAGTACTTC. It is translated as CASTSGSSYEQYF.

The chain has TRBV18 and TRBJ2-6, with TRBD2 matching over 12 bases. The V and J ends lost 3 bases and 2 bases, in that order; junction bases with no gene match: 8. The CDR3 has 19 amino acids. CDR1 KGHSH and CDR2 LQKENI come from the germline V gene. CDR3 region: CASSPTGLAGRAGANVLTF. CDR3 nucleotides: TGTGCCAGCTCACCCACAGGACTAGCGGGAAGAGCTGGGGCCAACGTCCTGACTTTC.

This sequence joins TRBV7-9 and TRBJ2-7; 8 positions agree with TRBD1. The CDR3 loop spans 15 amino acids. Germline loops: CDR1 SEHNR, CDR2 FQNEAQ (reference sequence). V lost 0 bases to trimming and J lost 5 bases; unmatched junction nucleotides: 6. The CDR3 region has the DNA TGTGCCAGCAGCTTAGCCGTGGACAGGGCAAACGAGCAGTACTTC. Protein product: CASSLAVDRANEQYF.

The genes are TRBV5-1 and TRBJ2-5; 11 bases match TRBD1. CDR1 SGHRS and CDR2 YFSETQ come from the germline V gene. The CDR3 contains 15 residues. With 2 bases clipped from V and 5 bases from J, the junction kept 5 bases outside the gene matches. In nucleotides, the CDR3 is TGCGCCAGCAGCTTCGGGACAGGGGGAGCTGAGACCCAGTACTTC. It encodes CASSFGTGGAETQYF. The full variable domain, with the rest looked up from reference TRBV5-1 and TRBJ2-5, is KAGVTQTPRYLIKTRGQQVTLSCSPISGHRSVSWYQQTPGQGLQFLFEYFSETQRNKGNFPGRFSGRQFSNSRSEMNVSTLELGDSALYLCASSFGTGGAETQYFGPGTRLLVL.

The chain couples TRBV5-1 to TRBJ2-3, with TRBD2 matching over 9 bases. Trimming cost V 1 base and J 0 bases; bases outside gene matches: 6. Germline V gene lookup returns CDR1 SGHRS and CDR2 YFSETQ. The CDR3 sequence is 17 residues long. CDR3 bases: TGCGCCAGCAGCTTGAGCGGGAGGCGACCTAGCACAGATACGCAGTATTTT. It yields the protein CASSLSGRRPSTDTQYF.

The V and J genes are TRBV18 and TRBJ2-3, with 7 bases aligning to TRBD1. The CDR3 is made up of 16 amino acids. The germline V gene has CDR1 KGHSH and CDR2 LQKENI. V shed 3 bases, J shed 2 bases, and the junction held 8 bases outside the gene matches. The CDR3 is CASSPSTGIPTDTQYF. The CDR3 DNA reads TGTGCCAGCTCACCCTCGACAGGGATACCCACAGATACGCAGTATTTT.

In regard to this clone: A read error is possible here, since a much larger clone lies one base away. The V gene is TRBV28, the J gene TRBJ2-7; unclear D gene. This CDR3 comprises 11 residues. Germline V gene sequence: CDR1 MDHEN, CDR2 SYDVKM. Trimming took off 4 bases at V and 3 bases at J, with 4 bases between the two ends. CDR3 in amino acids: CASSSYYEQYF. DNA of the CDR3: TGTGCCAGCAGTTCCTACTACGAGCAGTACTTC.

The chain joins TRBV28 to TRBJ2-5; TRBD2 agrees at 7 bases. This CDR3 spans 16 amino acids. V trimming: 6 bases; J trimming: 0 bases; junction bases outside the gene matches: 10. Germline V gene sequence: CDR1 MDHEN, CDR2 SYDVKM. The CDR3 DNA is TGTGCCAGCAGCTTGGGCGGGAGCGGGAACCAAGAGACCCAGTACTTC. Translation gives CASSLGGSGNQETQYF. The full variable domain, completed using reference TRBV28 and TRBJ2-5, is DVKVTQSSRYLVKRTGEKVFLECVQDMDHENMFWYRQDPGLGLRLIYFSYDVKMKEKGDIPEGYSVSREKKERFSLILESASTNQTSMYLCASSLGGSGNQETQYFGPGTRLLVL.